The T cell receptor (beta chain) described here comes from a study of T cells in Graves' hyperthyroidism and ophthalmopathy. This clonotype was counted many times. Each ophthalmopathy patient scored at least 3 on the Clinical Activity Score and at least 4 on NOSPECS grade, with duration under 3 months. Pregnant or lactating patients were excluded, as were those with uncontrolled infection or other autoimmune disease. Fresh peripheral blood, 10 ml, was the source of the PBMCs. The ends lost 4 bases at V and 5 bases at J; junction bases unmatched: 5. This CDR3 is 15 amino acids long. Germline V gene data show CDR1 as SGDLS and CDR2 as YYNGEE. RNA transcripts provided the source from which TCR beta CDR3 regions were amplified. First-round RT-PCR targeting the TCR CDR3 was performed with the HTBI primer set. TCRdb fed the multiplex PCR reads into MiXCR, producing one record per CDR3 protein. The sample yields hundreds of thousands of distinct CDR3 sequences, less than 20% seen once.

The rearrangement joins TRBV9 to TRBJ1-6; 8 nucleotides match TRBD1. The sequence derives from a woman under 30 with Graves' ophthalmopathy. The sample comprised blood. The CDR3 nucleotides read TGTGCCAGCAGCCCATTGGGACAGGATAATTCACCCCTCCACTTT. Translation: CASSPLGQDNSPLHF.